This TCR beta chain was observed in a study of T cells after yellow fever vaccination. General study findings and limits: Abundant clonotypes from the bulk population could get into FACS-sorted repertoires as contaminants. On re-exposure, the response was weaker but peaked faster, at day 5 versus 15. Overall, a small share of clonotypes was seen in both CD4 and CD8 compartments.

This clonotype occurred many times. The antigen remains unidentified. TCRdb reprocessed the 5' RACE reads with MiXCR, giving one entry per CDR3 protein. The sample has some 250,000 distinct CDR3 sequences, roughly 3.5% seen once. The germline V gene has CDR1 SGHRS and CDR2 YFSETQ. CDR3 length: 14 residues. V lost 4 bases and J lost 5, with 15 bases in between. Sequencing was performed on PBMCs, taken 15 days after the yellow fever booster vaccination. The chain carries TRBV5-1 and TRBJ1-1; D gene ambiguous. The clonotype comes from a young man who received the YFV17D yellow fever vaccine. In nucleotides, the CDR3 is TGCGCCAGCAGCGTCCAAGGGATAGGAACTGAAGCTTTCTTT. Translation: CASSVQGIGTEAFF.